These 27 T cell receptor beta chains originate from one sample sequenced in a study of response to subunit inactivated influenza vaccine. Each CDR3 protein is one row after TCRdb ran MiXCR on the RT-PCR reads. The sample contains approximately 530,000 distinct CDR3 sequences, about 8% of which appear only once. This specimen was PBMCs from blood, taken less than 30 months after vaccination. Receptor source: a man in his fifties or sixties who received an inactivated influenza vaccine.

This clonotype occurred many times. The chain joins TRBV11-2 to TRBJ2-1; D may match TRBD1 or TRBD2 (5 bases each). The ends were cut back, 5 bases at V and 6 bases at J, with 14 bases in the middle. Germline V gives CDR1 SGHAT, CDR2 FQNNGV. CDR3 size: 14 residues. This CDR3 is CASSPRQRGNEQFF. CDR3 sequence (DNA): TGTGCCAGCAGCCCCCGCCAGAGGGGCAATGAGCAGTTCTTC.

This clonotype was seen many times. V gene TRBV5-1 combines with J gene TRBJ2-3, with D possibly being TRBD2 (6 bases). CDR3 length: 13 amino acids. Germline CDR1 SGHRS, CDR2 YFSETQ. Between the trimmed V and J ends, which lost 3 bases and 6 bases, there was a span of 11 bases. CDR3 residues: CASSWTGVDTQYF. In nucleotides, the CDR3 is TGCGCCAGCAGCTGGACGGGGGTGGATACGCAGTATTTT.

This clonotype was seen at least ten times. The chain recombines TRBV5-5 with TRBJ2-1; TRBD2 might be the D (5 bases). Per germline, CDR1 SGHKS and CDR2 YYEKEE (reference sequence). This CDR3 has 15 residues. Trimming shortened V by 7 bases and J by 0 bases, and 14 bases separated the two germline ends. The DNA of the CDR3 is TGTGCCAGCTCCAGTAGCGCCAGCTCCTACAATGAGCAGTTCTTC. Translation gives CASSSSASSYNEQFF. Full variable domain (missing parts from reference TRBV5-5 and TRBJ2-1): DAGVTQSPTHLIKTRGQQVTLRCSPISGHKSVSWYQQVLGQGPQFIFQYYEKEERGRGNFPDRFSARQFPNYSSELNVNALLLGDSALYLCASSSSASSYNEQFFGPGTRLTVL.

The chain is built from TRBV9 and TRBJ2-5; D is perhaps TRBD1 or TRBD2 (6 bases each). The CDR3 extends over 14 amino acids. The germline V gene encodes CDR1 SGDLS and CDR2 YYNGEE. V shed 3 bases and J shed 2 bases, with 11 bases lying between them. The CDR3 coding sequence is TGTGCCAGCAGCGGGGGGGCGGCTCAAGAGACCCAGTACTTC. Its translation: CASSGGAAQETQYF.

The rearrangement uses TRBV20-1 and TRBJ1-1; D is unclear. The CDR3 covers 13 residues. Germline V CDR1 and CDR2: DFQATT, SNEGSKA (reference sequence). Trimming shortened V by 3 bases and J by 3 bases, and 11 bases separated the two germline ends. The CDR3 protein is CSARPTRYTEAFF. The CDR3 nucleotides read TGCAGTGCTAGGCCTACCCGATACACTGAAGCTTTCTTT.

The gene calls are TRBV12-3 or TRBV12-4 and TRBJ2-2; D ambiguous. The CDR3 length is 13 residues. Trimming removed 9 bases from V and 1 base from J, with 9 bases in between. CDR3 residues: CASKRLNTGELFF. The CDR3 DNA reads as TGTGCCAGTAAAAGATTGAACACCGGGGAGCTGTTTTTT.

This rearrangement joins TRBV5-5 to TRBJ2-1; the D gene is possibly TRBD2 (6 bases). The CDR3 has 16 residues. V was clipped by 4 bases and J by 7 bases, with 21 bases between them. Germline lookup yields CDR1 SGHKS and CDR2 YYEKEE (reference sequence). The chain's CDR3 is CASSPGGDRSKNEQFF. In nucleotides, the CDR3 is TGTGCCAGCAGCCCCGGGGGAGACAGATCAAAGAATGAGCAGTTCTTC.

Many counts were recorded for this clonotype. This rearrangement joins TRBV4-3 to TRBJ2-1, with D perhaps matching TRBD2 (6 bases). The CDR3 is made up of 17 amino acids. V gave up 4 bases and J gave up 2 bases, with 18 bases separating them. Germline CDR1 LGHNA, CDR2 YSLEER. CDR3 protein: CASSLSRASGAYNEQFF. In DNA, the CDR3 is TGCGCCAGCAGCCTATCCCGGGCCTCGGGGGCCTACAATGAGCAGTTCTTC.

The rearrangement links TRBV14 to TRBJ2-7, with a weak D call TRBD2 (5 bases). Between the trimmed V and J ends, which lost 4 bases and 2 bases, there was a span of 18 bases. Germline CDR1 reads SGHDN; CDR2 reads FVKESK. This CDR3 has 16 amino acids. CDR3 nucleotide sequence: TGTGCCAGCAGCCCAACTCGGGATCCCCAAACCTACGAGCAGTACTTC. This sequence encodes CASSPTRDPQTYEQYF.

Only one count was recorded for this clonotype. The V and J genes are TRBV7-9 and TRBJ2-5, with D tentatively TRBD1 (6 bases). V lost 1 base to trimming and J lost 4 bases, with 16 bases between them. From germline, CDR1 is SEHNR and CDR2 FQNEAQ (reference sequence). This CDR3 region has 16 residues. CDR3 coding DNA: TGTGCCAGCAGCTTAGTGGGGGCAGGGGCCGGAGAGACCCAGTACTTC. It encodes CASSLVGAGAGETQYF.

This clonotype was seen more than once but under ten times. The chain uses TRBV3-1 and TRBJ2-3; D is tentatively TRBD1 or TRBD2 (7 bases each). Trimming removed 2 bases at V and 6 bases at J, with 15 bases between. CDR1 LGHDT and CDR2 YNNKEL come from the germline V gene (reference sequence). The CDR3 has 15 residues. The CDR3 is CASSQRQGGRDTQYF. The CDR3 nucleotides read TGTGCCAGCAGCCAACGGCAGGGGGGGCGGGATACGCAGTATTTT.

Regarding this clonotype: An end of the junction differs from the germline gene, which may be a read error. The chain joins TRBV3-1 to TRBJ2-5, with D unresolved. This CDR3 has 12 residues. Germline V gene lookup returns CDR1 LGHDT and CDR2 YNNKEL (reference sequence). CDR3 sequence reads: CASSQEEDTQYF. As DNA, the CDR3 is TGTGCCAGCAGCCAAGAGGAAGACACCCAGTACTTC.

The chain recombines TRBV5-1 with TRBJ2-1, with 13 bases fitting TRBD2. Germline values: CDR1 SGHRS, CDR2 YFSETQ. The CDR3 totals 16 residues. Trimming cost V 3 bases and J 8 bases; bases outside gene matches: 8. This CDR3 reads CASSSRTSGSMDEQFF. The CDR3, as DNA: TGCGCCAGCAGCTCTCGGACTAGCGGGAGTATGGATGAGCAGTTCTTC.

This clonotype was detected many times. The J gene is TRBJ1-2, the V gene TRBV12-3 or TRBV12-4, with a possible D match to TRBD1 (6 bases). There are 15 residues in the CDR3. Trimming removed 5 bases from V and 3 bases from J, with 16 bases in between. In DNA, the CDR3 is TGTGCCAGCAGTCTCGGGGGCGCAGGGTACTATGGCTACACCTTC. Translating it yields CASSLGGAGYYGYTF.

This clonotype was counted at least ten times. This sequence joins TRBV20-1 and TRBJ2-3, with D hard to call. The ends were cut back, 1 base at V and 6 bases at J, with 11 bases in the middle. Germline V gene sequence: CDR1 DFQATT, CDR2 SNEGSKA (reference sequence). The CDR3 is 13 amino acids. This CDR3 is CSARVPSGDTQYF. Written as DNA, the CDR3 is TGCAGTGCTAGAGTACCCTCTGGGGATACGCAGTATTTT.

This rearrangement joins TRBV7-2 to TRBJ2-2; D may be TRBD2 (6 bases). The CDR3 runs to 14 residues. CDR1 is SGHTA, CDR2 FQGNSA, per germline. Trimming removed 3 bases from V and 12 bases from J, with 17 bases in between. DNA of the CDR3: TGTGCCAGCAGCTTTTTCGGAGGGCAGGGCAAGCTGTTTTTT. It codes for CASSFFGGQGKLFF.

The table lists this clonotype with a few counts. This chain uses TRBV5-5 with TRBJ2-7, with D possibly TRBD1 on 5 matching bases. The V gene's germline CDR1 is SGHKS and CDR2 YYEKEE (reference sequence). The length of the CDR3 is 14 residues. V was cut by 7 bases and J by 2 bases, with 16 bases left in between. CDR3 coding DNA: TGTGCCAGCGGATCTTTCAGGGATCCCTACGAGCAGTACTTC. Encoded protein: CASGSFRDPYEQYF.

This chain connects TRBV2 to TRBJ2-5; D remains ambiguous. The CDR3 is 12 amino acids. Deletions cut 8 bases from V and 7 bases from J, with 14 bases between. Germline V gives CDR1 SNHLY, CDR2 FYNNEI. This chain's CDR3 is CASRDRMGTQYF. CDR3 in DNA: TGTGCCAGCCGAGACCGGATGGGGACCCAGTACTTC.

The CDR3 coding sequence is TGTGCCAGCAGCTTAAAGGTGGAAGCTGAAGCTTTCTTT. Translated: CASSLKVEAEAFF. The gene calls are TRBV11-2 and TRBJ1-1, with unresolved D. CDR1 and CDR2 (germline): SGHAT, FQNNGV. V lost 2 bases and J 6 bases, leaving 10 bases between the germline ends. This CDR3 comprises 13 residues.

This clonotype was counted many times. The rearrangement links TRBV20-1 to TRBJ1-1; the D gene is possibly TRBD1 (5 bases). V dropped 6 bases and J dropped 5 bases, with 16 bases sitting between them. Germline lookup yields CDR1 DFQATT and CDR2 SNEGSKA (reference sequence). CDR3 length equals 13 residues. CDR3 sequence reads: CSAYKDGGTEAFF. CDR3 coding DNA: TGCAGTGCCTATAAAGACGGGGGGACTGAAGCTTTCTTT.

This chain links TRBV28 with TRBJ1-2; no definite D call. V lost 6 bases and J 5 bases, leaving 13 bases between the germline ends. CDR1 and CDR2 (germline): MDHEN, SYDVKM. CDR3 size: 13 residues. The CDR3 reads CASSSGPVYGYTF. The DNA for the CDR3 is TGTGCCAGCAGCTCCGGGCCTGTTTATGGCTACACCTTC.

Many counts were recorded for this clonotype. The CDR3 coding sequence is TGTGCCAGCAGCTGGAGATGGTCCTACGAGCAGTACTTC. This encodes CASSWRWSYEQYF. The genes are TRBV5-5 and TRBJ2-7; D gene uncertain. V gave up 3 bases and J gave up 1 base, with 8 bases separating them. This CDR3 is built from 13 residues. Germline CDR1 is SGHKS and CDR2 is YYEKEE (reference sequence).

This CDR3 is CASSLTGTSGRMGMDTQYF. CDR3 nucleotides: TGTGCCAGCAGCTTGACCGGGACTAGCGGGAGAATGGGCATGGATACGCAGTATTTT. The J gene is TRBJ2-3, the V gene TRBV7-3; 14 nucleotides line up with TRBD2. Germline V gene data show CDR1 as SGHTA and CDR2 as FQGTGA. V dropped 3 bases and J dropped 6; count of bases not matched to a gene: 14. The CDR3 consists of 19 residues.

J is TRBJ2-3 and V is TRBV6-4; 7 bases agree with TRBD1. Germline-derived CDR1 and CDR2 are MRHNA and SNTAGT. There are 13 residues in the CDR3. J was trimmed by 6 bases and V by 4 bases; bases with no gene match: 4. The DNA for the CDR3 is TGTGCCAGCAGTGTATACAGGGGCGATACGCAGTATTTT. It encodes CASSVYRGDTQYF.

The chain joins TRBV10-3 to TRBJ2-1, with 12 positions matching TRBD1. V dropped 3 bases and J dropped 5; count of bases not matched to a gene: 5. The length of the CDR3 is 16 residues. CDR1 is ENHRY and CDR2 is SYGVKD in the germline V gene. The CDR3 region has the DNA TGTGCCATCAGTGAAATGGGGACAGGGGGCAACAATGAGCAGTTCTTC. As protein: CAISEMGTGGNNEQFF.

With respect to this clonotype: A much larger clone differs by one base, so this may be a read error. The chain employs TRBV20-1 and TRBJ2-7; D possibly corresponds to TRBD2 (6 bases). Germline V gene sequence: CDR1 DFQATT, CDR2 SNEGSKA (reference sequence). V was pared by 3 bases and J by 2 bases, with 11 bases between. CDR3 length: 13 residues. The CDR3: CSASGGVPYEQYF. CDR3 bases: TGCAGTGCTAGCGGCGGGGTTCCCTACGAGCAGTACTTC.

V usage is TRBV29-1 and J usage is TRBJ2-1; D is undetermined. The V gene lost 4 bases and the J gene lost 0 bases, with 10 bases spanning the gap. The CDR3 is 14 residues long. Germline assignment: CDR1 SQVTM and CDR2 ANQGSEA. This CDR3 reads CSVGREISYNEQFF. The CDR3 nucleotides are TGCAGCGTTGGTAGAGAAATCTCCTACAATGAGCAGTTCTTC.